This is a list of T cell receptor beta chains from one sample in a study of PD-1 blockade in classical Hodgkin lymphoma. Sequencing was performed with immunoSEQ multiplex PCR; in TCRdb, only in-frame clones are kept and a portion is missing. The sample includes about 62,000 clones, approximately 89% of them seen just once. The sample was peripheral blood mononuclear cells (PBMCs), taken at baseline. The origin of the receptors is a human donor with classical Hodgkin lymphoma. CDR3s include the opening cysteine and the closing phenylalanine or tryptophan. D genes are given only for firm matches. Not every row has a clone size; where given, it reads once, few, many or a size class.

V	size	length	D	J	DNA	CDR3
TRBV7-6	NA	14	NA	TRBJ1-2	TGTGCCAGCAGCTTGTTTGACAGCAACTATGGCTACACCTTC	CASSLFDSNYGYTF
TRBV7-9	once	10	TRBD1	TRBJ1-2	TGTGCCAGCAGCTTTGACAGGGTCACCTTC	CASSFDRVTF
TRBV7-9	NA	16	NA	TRBJ1-5	TGTGCCAGCAGCTTAGGGGGAGGCGGGGGGAATCAGCCCCAGCATTTT	CASSLGGGGGNQPQHF
TRBV29-1	NA	14	NA	TRBJ2-2	TGCAGCGTTTCGGGGGTCTCGAACACCGGGGAGCTGTTTTTT	CSVSGVSNTGELFF
TRBV19	NA	14	TRBD1	TRBJ2-7	TGTGCCAGTAGTATTGCAGGGGGATACTACGAGCAGTACTTC	CASSIAGGYYEQYF
TRBV7-9	NA	13	NA	TRBJ1-3	TGTGCCAGCATGCCATTCTCAGGAAACACCATATATTTT	CASMPFSGNTIYF
TRBV19	NA	20	TRBD1	TRBJ2-6	TGTGCCAGTAGTCTAAGGACAGGGTATCCCCGACGCTCTGGGGCCAACGTCCTGACTTTC	CASSLRTGYPRRSGANVLTF
TRBV16	NA	14	NA	TRBJ2-1	TGTGCCAGCAGCCAATCGTGGCAGAATAATGAGCAGTTCTTC	CASSQSWQNNEQFF
TRBV5-1	NA	13	NA	TRBJ1-1	TGCGCCAGCAGCTTGGTTCTGGCCACTGAAGCTTTCTTT	CASSLVLATEAFF
TRBV6-5	NA	15	TRBD1	TRBJ2-7	TGTGCCAGCAGTCCCCGAGGGACAGGGGGCCGCGAGCAGTACTTC	CASSPRGTGGREQYF
TRBV5-1	NA	12	NA	TRBJ2-3	TGCGCCAGTGGTCGGTTGAGAGATACGCAGTATTTT	CASGRLRDTQYF
TRBV27	NA	15	NA	TRBJ2-6	TGTGCCAGCGCCAGGGGGGGGTCTGGGGCCAACGTCCTGACTTTC	CASARGGSGANVLTF
TRBV9	few	15	TRBD1	TRBJ2-2	TGTGCCAGCAGCGTCAGGACAGGGAACACCGGGGAGCTGTTTTTT	CASSVRTGNTGELFF
TRBV9	NA	13	TRBD1	TRBJ1-2	TGTGCCAGCAGGGCGGGGACAGGAGATGGCTACACCTTC	CASRAGTGDGYTF